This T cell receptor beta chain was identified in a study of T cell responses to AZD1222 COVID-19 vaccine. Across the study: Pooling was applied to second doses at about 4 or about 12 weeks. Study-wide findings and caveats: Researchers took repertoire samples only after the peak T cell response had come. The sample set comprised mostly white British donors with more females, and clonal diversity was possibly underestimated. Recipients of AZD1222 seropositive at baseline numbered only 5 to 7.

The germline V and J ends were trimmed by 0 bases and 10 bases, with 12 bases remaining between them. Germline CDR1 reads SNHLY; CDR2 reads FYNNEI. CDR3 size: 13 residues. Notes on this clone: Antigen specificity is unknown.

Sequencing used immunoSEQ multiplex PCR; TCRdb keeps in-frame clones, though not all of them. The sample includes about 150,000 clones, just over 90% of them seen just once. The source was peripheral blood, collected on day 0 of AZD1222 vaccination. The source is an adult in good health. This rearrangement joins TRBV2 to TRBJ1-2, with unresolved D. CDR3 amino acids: CASSEAKNSHYTF. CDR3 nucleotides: TGTGCCAGCAGTGAAGCGAAAAACAGCCACTACACCTTC.